A selection of T cell receptor beta chains follows, all from one sample in a study of cytomegalovirus exposure and HLA in healthy donors. Repertoires were generated with immunoSEQ multiplex PCR, while TCRdb's copy carries only in-frame clones and drops some. Here the sample spans about 84,000 clones, roughly 91% being singletons. The sample consisted of PBMCs. These receptors were obtained from a young man in good health and CMV-seronegative. Both conserved end residues are part of each CDR3. D genes are given only for firm matches. Not every row has a clone size; where given, it reads once, few, many or a size class.

V	D	size	J	DNA	CDR3
TRBV7-2	TRBD1	.	TRBJ2-1	TGTGCCAGCAGCTTAACGATAGGGGGCCTCGTCGATGAGCAGTTCTTC	CASSLTIGGLVDEQFF
TRBV7-6	.	.	TRBJ2-1	TGTGCCAGCAGCTTAGTCGGGGGTTACAATGAGCAGTTCTTC	CASSLVGGYNEQFF
TRBV19	.	.	TRBJ2-3	TGTGCCAGTAGTTTTCTCCGGGGGGATACGCAGTATTTT	CASSFLRGDTQYF
TRBV5-1	.	.	TRBJ1-5	TGCGCCAGCAGCCTTGGGCCAGGGAGCAATCAGCCCCAGCATTTT	CASSLGPGSNQPQHF
TRBV19	.	.	TRBJ2-5	TGTGCCAGTAGTATATTCCTACAGGAGACCCAGTACTTC	CASSIFLQETQYF
TRBV6-5	TRBD1	once	TRBJ2-7	TGTGCCAGCAGTTACATTGCAGGGGGAGAGCAGTACTTC	CASSYIAGGEQYF
TRBV5-6	TRBD1	once	TRBJ2-1	TGTGCCAGCAGCTTGGTGGACAGGGGGTCAAACAATGAGCAGTTCTTC	CASSLVDRGSNNEQFF
TRBV5-4	TRBD1	.	TRBJ2-7	TGTGCCAGCAGCCTCCGGGACAGCCGAGAGCAGTACTTC	CASSLRDSREQYF
TRBV28	TRBD1	once	TRBJ1-5	TGTGCCAGCAGCACAGGGGGCGGTAGTCAGCCCCAGCATTTT	CASSTGGGSQPQHF
TRBV10-3	.	.	TRBJ2-7	TGTGCCATCAGTGAGTCCGGGGGGCCTACCAGCGACGAGCAGTACTTC	CAISESGGPTSDEQYF
TRBV4-1	.	.	TRBJ2-7	TGCGCCAGCAGCCAAGATCTCCGGGAGACCGAGCAGTACTTC	CASSQDLRETEQYF
TRBV6-6	.	.	TRBJ2-7	TGTGCCAGCAACTCCCCCTACGAGCAGTACTTC	CASNSPYEQYF
TRBV9	.	.	TRBJ2-5	TGTGCCAGCAGCGTAGCGGCAGGACAAGAGACCCAGTACTTC	CASSVAAGQETQYF
TRBV7-2	.	.	TRBJ2-5	TGTGCCAGCAGCCCCGACAGAAACGGAGAGACCCAGTACTTC	CASSPDRNGETQYF
TRBV28	.	.	TRBJ2-3	TGTGCCAGCAGCCCCACACCAGGGAGCACAGATACGCAGTATTTT	CASSPTPGSTDTQYF
TRBV7-6	.	.	TRBJ2-2	TGTGCCAGCAGCCCCCCGTGGGCCGACAACGGGGAGCTGTTTTTT	CASSPPWADNGELFF
TRBV7-8	.	.	TRBJ1-5	TGTGCCAGCAGCCTCGATGGGGAGGGCAATCAGCCCCAGCATTTT	CASSLDGEGNQPQHF
TRBV5-4	.	.	TRBJ2-7	TGCGCCAGCAGCGTGACCCCGGGACAAAACTACGAGCAGTACTTC	CASSVTPGQNYEQYF
TRBV2	TRBD1	once	TRBJ1-5	TGTGCCAGCTCGGGACAGAGGAATCAGCCCCAGCATTTT	CASSGQRNQPQHF
TRBV11-2	.	.	TRBJ2-5	TGTGCCAGCAGCTTTAACAGCCAAGAGACCCAGTACTTC	CASSFNSQETQYF
TRBV19	.	.	TRBJ2-5	TGTGCCAGTAGTATATCAAGTAGGGGGAACCAAGAGACCCAGTACTTC	CASSISSRGNQETQYF
TRBV25-1	TRBD1	.	TRBJ2-7	TGTGCCAGCAGTGAACGGGGACAGGACTCCTACGAGCAGTACTTC	CASSERGQDSYEQYF
TRBV19	.	.	TRBJ1-1	TGTGCCAGTAGTATAGGGGCAGCTGAAGCTTTCTTT	CASSIGAAEAFF
TRBV27	TRBD2	once	TRBJ2-2	TGTGCCGGCAGTTTATTTGCCCGGGACTACGAACACCGGGGAGCTGTTTTT	CAGSLFARDYEHRGAVF
TRBV6-1	.	.	TRBJ1-5	TGTGCCAGCAGTGAAGGAAGGTCAAGAGGTAGCAATCAGCCCCAGCATTTT	CASSEGRSRGSNQPQHF
TRBV2	TRBD1	few	TRBJ2-7	TGTGCCAGCAGGCCACGGGACAGGGCTGACGAGCAGTACTTC	CASRPRDRADEQYF
TRBV13	.	.	TRBJ2-7	TGTGCCAGCAGCTCCAGGGGAAGCTCCTACGAGCAGTACTTC	CASSSRGSSYEQYF